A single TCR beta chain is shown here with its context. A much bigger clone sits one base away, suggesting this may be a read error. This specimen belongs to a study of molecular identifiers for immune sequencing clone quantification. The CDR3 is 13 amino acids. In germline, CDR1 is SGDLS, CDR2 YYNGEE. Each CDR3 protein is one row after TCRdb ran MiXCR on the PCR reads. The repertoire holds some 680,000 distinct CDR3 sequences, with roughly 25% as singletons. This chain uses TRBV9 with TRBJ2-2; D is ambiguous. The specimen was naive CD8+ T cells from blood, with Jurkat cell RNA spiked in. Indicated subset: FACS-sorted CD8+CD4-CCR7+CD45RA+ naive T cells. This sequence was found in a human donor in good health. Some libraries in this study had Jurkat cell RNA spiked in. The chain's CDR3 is CAGSVGHAGELFF. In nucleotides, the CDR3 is TGTGCCGGCAGCGTAGGTCACGCCGGGGAGCTGTTTTTT.